The 21 T cell receptor beta chains listed next were all sequenced from one sample in a study of cytomegalovirus exposure and HLA in healthy donors. Primers: 60 Vbeta forward and 13 Jbeta reverse. Here immunoSEQ multiplex PCR was the method, and the copy in TCRdb shows in-frame clones only, minus some. Here the sample spans tens of thousands of clones, roughly 60% being singletons. Material: PBMCs. These receptors came from a woman aged 30 to 39 in good health and CMV-seropositive.

The chain carries TRBV7-9 and TRBJ2-4; 9 bases fit TRBD1. The CDR3 totals 17 residues. Germline trimming cut 5 bases from V and 0 bases from J; bases unmatched to any gene: 8. Germline CDR1 reads SEHNR; CDR2 reads FQNEAQ (reference sequence). The CDR3 region has the DNA TGTGCCAGCAGCCCGGGACAGGGATTTCTAGCCAAAAACATTCAGTACTTC. This codes for CASSPGQGFLAKNIQYF.

This chain connects TRBV7-8 to TRBJ2-3; a weak D match, TRBD2 (7 bases). Trimming removed 5 bases at V and 2 bases at J, with 11 bases between. The germline V gene has CDR1 SGHVS and CDR2 FQNEAQ. The CDR3 length is 14 residues. The CDR3, as DNA: TGTGCCAGCAGCAGGGGGGGCTCCACAGATACGCAGTATTTT. Its translation is CASSRGGSTDTQYF.

This clone appeared a few times. The V gene is TRBV5-6, the J gene TRBJ2-7; D is ambiguous. Germline CDR1 is SGHDT and CDR2 is YYEEEE. V lost 3 bases and J 0 bases, leaving 4 bases between the germline ends. The CDR3 totals 12 residues. Written as DNA, the CDR3 is TGTGCCAGCAGCTACAGCTCCTACGAGCAGTACTTC. Protein sequence: CASSYSSYEQYF.

Turning to this clone: The junction departs from germline at one end; a sequencing error may be responsible. The chain carries TRBV7-9 and TRBJ1-1; D not certain. The CDR3 extends over 12 amino acids. Germline-derived CDR1 and CDR2 are SEHNR and FQNEAQ (reference sequence). The CDR3 DNA is TGTTCCAGCAGCTCTTATCACACTGAAGCTTTCTTT. Encoded protein: CSSSSYHTEAFF.

The chain recombines TRBV2 with TRBJ2-1, with 9 bases matching TRBD2. Germline trimming cut 5 bases from V and 3 bases from J; bases unmatched to any gene: 8. Germline lookup yields CDR1 SNHLY and CDR2 FYNNEI. The CDR3 spans 16 residues. In DNA form, the CDR3 reads TGTGCCAGCAGTCGATTGACTAGCGGATTCTACAATGAGCAGTTCTTC. This sequence encodes CASSRLTSGFYNEQFF.

The V gene is TRBV7-7, the J gene TRBJ2-1; D may be TRBD1 (6 bases). In germline, CDR1 is SSHAT, CDR2 FNYEAQ (reference sequence). Trimming pared 5 bases from V and 5 bases from J, leaving 13 bases between. The CDR3 spans 14 residues. CDR3 loop: CASSVRRQDNEQFF. The CDR3 region has the DNA TGTGCCAGCAGCGTACGGCGACAGGACAATGAGCAGTTCTTC.

The chain combines TRBV28 with TRBJ1-6; TRBD1 aligns across 7 bases. Germline trimming cut 3 bases from V and 7 bases from J; bases unmatched to any gene: 15. The germline V gene encodes CDR1 MDHEN and CDR2 SYDVKM. CDR3 size: 18 residues. The CDR3 spells CASSFHSLRQGANSPLHF. DNA of the CDR3: TGTGCCAGCAGTTTCCACAGCCTACGACAGGGAGCAAATTCACCCCTCCACTTT.

This clone was counted between two and nine times. This rearrangement joins TRBV6-5 to TRBJ1-3; 7 nucleotides line up with TRBD1. V dropped 6 bases and J dropped 5; count of bases not matched to a gene: 10. The CDR3 extends over 15 amino acids. Looked up from germline, CDR1 is MNHEY and CDR2 is SVGAGI. CDR3 sequence (DNA): TGTGCCAGCAGACCCTTAGGGGGACAGAGAAACACCATATATTTT. Its translation: CASRPLGGQRNTIYF.

The chain joins TRBV6-1 to TRBJ1-5; D is unresolved. V shed 7 bases and J shed 5 bases, with 12 bases lying between them. The CDR3 runs 13 residues. CDR1 is MNHNS and CDR2 is SASEGT in the germline V gene. CDR3: CASMVHADQPQHF. Written as DNA, the CDR3 is TGTGCCAGCATGGTTCACGCGGATCAGCCCCAGCATTTT.

The chain is built from TRBV6-5 and TRBJ2-1, with 7 bases lining up with TRBD2. The CDR3 is 15 residues long. Germline V CDR1 and CDR2: MNHEY, SVGAGI. The V gene end was trimmed by 0 bases and the J gene end by 6 bases; junction bases not matched to a gene: 5. The CDR3 DNA follows: TGTGCCAGCAGTTACTCGATTGGCGGGGGCAATGAGCAGTTCTTC. This sequence encodes CASSYSIGGGNEQFF.

This chain joins TRBV11-2 and TRBJ1-4; D is unclear. This CDR3 has 13 residues. V dropped 0 bases and J dropped 7 bases, with 6 bases sitting between them. Per the germline V gene, CDR1 is SGHAT and CDR2 is FQNNGV. CDR3 residues: CASSLDSGEKLFF. The CDR3, as DNA: TGTGCCAGCAGCTTAGATTCCGGTGAAAAACTGTTTTTT.

This clone has a handful of counts. The chain has TRBV11-2 and TRBJ2-1; TRBD2 might be the D (7 bases). The germline V gene encodes CDR1 SGHAT and CDR2 FQNNGV. Trimming pared 6 bases from V and 15 bases from J, leaving 21 bases between. This CDR3 is 13 amino acids long. The DNA for the CDR3 is TGTGCCAGCAGGCCGAGGGGGGGCCCAAATCCGTTCTTC. Its protein product is CASRPRGGPNPFF.

The rearrangement joins TRBV18 to TRBJ1-1; D not resolved. The V and J ends lost 5 bases and 4 bases respectively, with 11 bases between them. This CDR3 comprises 13 residues. Germline-derived CDR1 and CDR2 are KGHSH and LQKENI. The CDR3 here is CASSSGEGTEAFF. The CDR3 DNA is TGTGCCAGCTCATCCGGGGAAGGCACTGAAGCTTTCTTT.

The chain employs TRBV6-6 and TRBJ2-1, with D maybe TRBD2 (6 bases). V lost 5 bases and J lost 6, with 8 bases in between. Germline V gene lookup returns CDR1 MNHNY and CDR2 SVGAGI (reference sequence). The CDR3 has 12 residues. This CDR3 reads CASSGGTNEQFF. The CDR3 coding sequence is TGTGCCAGCAGTGGCGGGACCAATGAGCAGTTCTTC.

This clone occurred a few times. This chain joins TRBV13 and TRBJ1-1; unclear D gene. CDR3 length: 16 residues. The ends were cut back, 5 bases at V and 1 base at J, with 17 bases in the middle. Germline V gene data show CDR1 as PRHDT and CDR2 as FYEKMQ (reference sequence). CDR3 in amino acids: CASSIRQGRGNTEAFF. The CDR3 DNA follows: TGTGCCAGCAGCATTAGACAAGGCCGGGGGAACACTGAAGCTTTCTTT.

V usage is TRBV10-2 and J usage is TRBJ2-7; D call uncertain. V lost 5 bases and J lost 3, with 11 bases in between. This CDR3 region has 13 residues. Germline V gene sequence: CDR1 WSHSY, CDR2 SAAADI. CDR3 in amino acids: CASSPTLRYEQYF. The CDR3 DNA reads as TGCGCCAGCAGTCCTACTTTACGCTACGAGCAGTACTTC.

As concerns this clone: The same CDR3 arises from other DNA sequences in this sample as well. The chain is built from TRBV27 and TRBJ2-2, with D possibly being TRBD2 (7 bases). CDR1 and CDR2 (germline): MNHEY, SMNVEV (reference sequence). CDR3 length: 16 residues. Deletions cut 3 bases from V and 7 bases from J, with 18 bases between. The DNA for the CDR3 is TGTGCCAGCAGTTTGTCGCGGGGGCCCAGGCACGGGGAGCTGTTTTTT. Translating it yields CASSLSRGPRHGELFF.

The gene calls are TRBV4-1 and TRBJ2-5; possible D gene TRBD2, 6 bases. There are 13 residues in the CDR3. Germline lookup yields CDR1 MGHRA and CDR2 YSYEKL. Trimming took 2 bases from V and 7 from J, leaving 11 bases between them. This chain's CDR3 is CASSQRTEGTQYF. In DNA form, the CDR3 reads TGCGCCAGCAGCCAACGGACGGAGGGGACCCAGTACTTC.

This clone occurred once. In the same sample, other DNA sequences code for this CDR3. The chain couples TRBV2 to TRBJ1-6; tentatively, D is TRBD1 (5 bases). The germline CDR1 and CDR2 sequences are SNHLY and FYNNEI. V was clipped by 8 bases and J by 7 bases, with 12 bases between them. This CDR3 is built from 13 residues. CDR3: CASRGDSNSPLHF. The CDR3 nucleotides are TGTGCCAGCCGTGGAGACAGCAATTCACCCCTCCACTTT.

The chain links TRBV5-1 to TRBJ2-7; 14 bases match TRBD2. The CDR3 sequence is 18 residues long. Germline V CDR1 and CDR2: SGHRS, YFSETQ. Trimming at V came to 4 bases and at J to 2 bases, leaving 11 bases not matched to a gene. In DNA form, the CDR3 reads TGCGCCAGCAGCCCAGGACTAGCGGGGGGCGGGGGGGCCTACGAGCAGTACTTC. Translated, it gives CASSPGLAGGGGAYEQYF.

The CDR3 loop reads CASSSGAGAFRQPQHF. For the CDR3, the DNA is TGTGCCAGCAGCTCAGGGGCAGGCGCTTTCAGGCAGCCCCAGCATTTT. This chain uses TRBV7-2 with TRBJ1-5, with D perhaps matching TRBD1 (6 bases). The CDR3 loop spans 16 amino acids. With 4 bases removed from V and 7 bases from J, the gap between germline ends came to 20 bases. The germline V gene has CDR1 SGHTA and CDR2 FQGNSA. The full variable domain, in which reference TRBV7-2 and TRBJ1-5 provide the parts outside the CDR3, is GAGVSQSPSNKVTEKGKDVELRCDPISGHTALYWYRQSLGQGLEFLIYFQGNSAPDKSGLPSDRFSAERTGGSVSTLTIQRTQQEDSAVYLCASSSGAGAFRQPQHFGDGTRLSIL.